This note documents a single T cell receptor (beta chain) sequence. Its specific antigen is unknown. Base qualities are not recorded, but no much larger clone differs from it by a single base. The immunoSEQ Assay, a bias-controlled multiplex PCR, was used to amplify TCRbeta CDR3 regions from genomic DNA. Regarding the original processing steps: The number of nucleated cells in each sample was estimated from the amplification of reference gene primers within the assay. Sequence reads were collapsed and filtered to measure the absolute abundance of every unique TCRbeta CDR3 rearrangement. For each sample, productive Simpson clonality was calculated as the square root of Simpson's diversity index across productive rearrangements. The immuneACCESS repertoire file appears here via TCRdb, limited to in-frame rearrangements. These files lack a portion of the clones; in checked studies, under half of the deficit traces to unresolved V genes, and the cause of the others is not known. V and J calls and clone size come straight from that table; D and trimming were deduced from the DNA. This sample holds more than 400,000 clones; roughly 87% were observed only once. Of the sample, less than 0.75% falls within the top ten clones.

Inclusive of the bounding cysteine and phenylalanine, the CDR3 is 13 residues long. The kept DNA is CDR3 alone, 39 bases in frame from the first base. The V end loses 4 bases and the J end loses 4 bases, and a stretch of 8 bases separates them. In the germline V gene, CDR1 corresponds to MGHDK and CDR2 to SYGVNS. The data were obtained in a study of blood T cell repertoires in COVID-19 (dated by TCRdb to about 2020). For context, the study as a whole: Collaborator samples came from the United States, Italy and Spain and covered acute and convalescent phases of COVID-19. The prospective study material was composed of cDNA or gDNA derived from T cells, B-cell-depleted T cells, or PBMCs. Deeply sampled blood TCRbeta repertoires from subjects exposed to, actively infected with, or recovered from COVID-19 were included in the dataset. A freely available public database, intended as a resource for researchers studying the immune response to SARS-CoV-2, is where the repertoires were released. Samples were obtained from the ongoing ImmuneRACE study (first 160 participants) and from about 1,300 subjects provided by 6 global collaborators. Sample metadata almost always included a de-identified subject ID, COVID-19 status, age in years and sex. HLA class I and class II types, where available, came from metadata supplied by the sample provider rather than from assay-based typing. The study at large found these results: The quantity of clinical and demographic metadata differed by source and by participant and was supplied without curation.

Participants in the prospective study were enrolled through a virtual design, were aged 18 to 89 years, and lived in roughly 25 United States geographic areas. To assign participants to cohorts, the prospective study relied on clinical history that participants themselves reported in a screening survey and a study questionnaire. Recovered participants in ImmuneRACE Cohort 3 were defined as having two consecutive negative NP/OP PCR tests, clearance from a healthcare professional, or resolution of symptoms. In the prospective study, mobile phlebotomists collected whole blood, serum and a nasopharyngeal or oropharyngeal swab from each participant. Participants in the prospective study had the option to provide additional blood draws and questionnaires over a roughly two-month period. Before DNA extraction, blood samples from the prospective study were shipped at room temperature or frozen.

The sequence links TRBV25-1 to TRBJ1-3, and possibly TRBD1, on 5 matching bases. Input material: PBMCs or T cells enriched from blood (not recorded which). The receptor's source is a man between 18 and 29 years old who had recovered from COVID-19. The DNA reads as follows: TGTGCCAGCAGTGGAGCAGGGGGAAACACCATATATTTT. Its protein is CASSGAGGNTIYF.